One and the same sample provided the 2 T cell receptor beta chains below, sequenced in a study of T cell changes during pregnancy in multiple sclerosis. Generated by immunoSEQ multiplex PCR, the TCRdb table keeps only in-frame clones and is missing some. The profile shows about 72,000 clones, 91% of them singletons. The sequences come from peripheral blood, collected in the third trimester of pregnancy. The receptors derive from a female donor in good health, enrolled as a control in a pregnancy study.

The chain has TRBV19 and TRBJ2-1; the D gene is possibly TRBD1 (6 bases). The CDR3 loop spans 13 amino acids. The germline V gene has CDR1 LNHDA and CDR2 SQIVND (reference sequence). With 4 bases removed from V and 2 bases from J, the gap between germline ends came to 6 bases. For the CDR3, the DNA is TGTGCCAGTAGTAAGGGGGCCTACAATGAGCAGTTCTTC. Protein sequence: CASSKGAYNEQFF. The full variable domain, with the rest looked up from reference TRBV19 and TRBJ2-1, is DGGITQSPKYLFRKEGQNVTLSCEQNLNHDAMYWYRQDPGQGLRLIYYSQIVNDFQKGDIAEGYSVSREKKESFPLTVTSAQKNPTAFYLCASSKGAYNEQFFGPGTRLTVL.

This chain connects TRBV18 to TRBJ1-1, with D maybe TRBD1 (6 bases). V was cut by 0 bases and J by 8 bases, with 19 bases left in between. Germline V CDR1 and CDR2: KGHSH, LQKENI. The CDR3 runs 16 residues. CDR3 coding DNA: TGTGCCAGCTCACCACCGGCAGGGGCCGCCGGTTGGGAAGCTTTCTTT. Translated, it gives CASSPPAGAAGWEAFF.